The present T cell receptor (beta chain) was sequenced within a study of T cell repertoires in cytomegalovirus infection. Study information: CMV epitopes in the study were HLA-C-restricted (recently identified) and HLA-B-restricted (well studied). In public TCR beta signatures, there were indications of both CMV infection and matching HLA type. The study's findings and limits: HLA-C-restricted TCR beta clonotypes specific for CMV led the ex vivo response.

Germline values: CDR1 SEHNR, CDR2 FQNEAQ (reference sequence). This CDR3 is built from 15 residues. The ends were cut back, 8 bases at V and 4 bases at J, with 15 bases in the middle. There are a few counts of this clonotype. The antigen is undetermined. TCRdb re-called the reads through MiXCR, storing one row per CDR3 protein. The sample has fewer than 1,000,000 distinct CDR3 sequences, roughly a third seen once; the top ten hold 13%. The sequenced sample was cultured CD8+ T cells from PBMCs, obtained from culture after CMV antigen stimulation. This clonotype originated in a human donor in good health (CMV status not recorded). Some clones in this sample may be carry-over from other donors' samples. The chain joins TRBV7-9 to TRBJ2-6; no definite D call. CDR3 sequence: CASSYASAGANVLTF. The CDR3 nucleotides read TGTGCCAGCTCCTACGCCAGCGCGGGGGCCAACGTCCTGACTTTC.